The TCR beta chain described here comes from a study of control samples from healthy donors and cancer patients (dated by TCRdb to the early 2020s). This clone was seen a handful of times. Its antigen is unknown. The input lacks base qualities; no much larger clone sits a single base away. Library method: the immunoSEQ multiplex PCR assay. TCRdb took over this immuneACCESS table, retaining in-frame rearrangements with V and J assigned. Such tables are incomplete; in checked studies, under half of the missing clones stem from an unresolved V gene, and the remainder is unexplained. This sample is represented by fewer than 85,000 clones; roughly 91% of them were singletons. The ten largest clones represent about 15% of the sample. V and J lose 0 bases and 6 bases, and a span of 15 bases separates them. CDR1 and CDR2 (SGHVS, FQNEAQ) derive from the germline V gene. The CDR3 has 15 amino acids, counting the end cysteine and phenylalanine. Only the CDR3 DNA stays, 45 bases, in frame from base 1.

The specimen sequenced was blood. This receptor was obtained from a young man in good health. Recombination linked TRBV7-8 to TRBJ2-7; the D gene is perhaps TRBD1 or TRBD2, as each covers 5 bases. This receptor has the CDR3 CASSLAVGTPGEQYF. The nucleotide sequence reads as follows: TGTGCCAGCAGCTTAGCGGTGGGGACCCCGGGCGAGCAGTACTTC. Outside the CDR3, residues come from the reference TRBV7-8 and TRBJ2-7 proteins, so the full variable domain is: GAGVSQSPRYKVAKRGQDVALRCDPISGHVSLFWYQQALGQGPEFLTYFQNEAQLDKSGLPSDRFFAERPEGSVSTLKIQRTQQEDSAVYLCASSLAVGTPGEQYFGPGTRLTVT.